These 28 T cell receptor beta chains were all obtained from the same sample, sequenced in a study of cytomegalovirus exposure and HLA in healthy donors. Primers: 60 Vbeta forward and 13 Jbeta reverse. Profiled with immunoSEQ multiplex PCR; TCRdb holds only in-frame clones, not every one. The sample carries 100,000 to 150,000 clones, around 75% recorded once. Sequencing used PBMCs. The receptors were sampled from a woman between 45 and 60 years old in good health and CMV-seronegative.

V is TRBV4-1 and J is TRBJ2-2; a weak D match, TRBD2 (5 bases). This CDR3 spans 14 amino acids. V shed 4 bases and J shed 7 bases, with 13 bases lying between them. The germline V gene encodes CDR1 MGHRA and CDR2 YSYEKL. CDR3 nucleotide sequence: TGCGCCAGCAGCCCTCAGGAGGCGGGCGGGGAGCTGTTTTTT. As protein: CASSPQEAGGELFF.

The chain uses TRBV14 and TRBJ2-5, with unresolved D. Trimming cost V 0 bases and J 5 bases, with 16 bases left between them. Germline V lookup: CDR1 SGHDN, CDR2 FVKESK. This CDR3 is 16 amino acids long. The CDR3 DNA sequence: TGTGCCAGCAGCCAAGATCGATTATGGCTGAATGAGACCCAGTACTTC. It codes for CASSQDRLWLNETQYF.

The chain links TRBV28 to TRBJ1-2; 11 nucleotides agree with TRBD1. From germline, CDR1 is MDHEN and CDR2 SYDVKM. The CDR3 loop spans 15 amino acids. The V and J ends lost 7 bases and 4 bases, in that order; junction bases with no gene match: 8. The CDR3 DNA sequence: TGTGCCAGCAAGACCACCGGGACAGGGGGCTATGGCTACACCTTC. Amino acid sequence: CASKTTGTGGYGYTF.

The V call is TRBV7-9, the J call TRBJ2-5, with D perhaps TRBD1 (5 bases). Looked up from germline, CDR1 is SEHNR and CDR2 is FQNEAQ (reference sequence). Trimming removed 8 bases at V and 4 bases at J, with 11 bases between. The CDR3 is 12 residues long. The CDR3 nucleotides are TGTGCCAGCGGCCTCACAGGAGAGACCCAGTACTTC. As protein: CASGLTGETQYF.

The CDR3 reads CASTIHNEQFF. Written as DNA, the CDR3 is TGTGCCAGCACCATTCACAATGAGCAGTTCTTC. The rearrangement uses TRBV6-5 and TRBJ2-1; no definite D call. The V gene's germline CDR1 is MNHEY and CDR2 SVGAGI. V shed 7 bases and J shed 5 bases, with 6 bases lying between them. CDR3 length equals 11 residues.

The genes are TRBV27 and TRBJ2-7, with 10 bases that match TRBD2. The V gene's germline CDR1 is MNHEY and CDR2 SMNVEV (reference sequence). The trim removed 4 bases at V and 4 bases at J, leaving 4 bases unmatched. The CDR3 runs to 14 residues. CDR3 nucleotide sequence: TGTGCCAGCAGTTCCAAGACTAGCGGGTACGAGCAGTACTTC. Translating it yields CASSSKTSGYEQYF.

The chain uses TRBV27 and TRBJ2-4; 8 bases are a match to TRBD1. Germline trimming cut 8 bases from V and 9 bases from J; bases unmatched to any gene: 6. In germline, CDR1 is MNHEY, CDR2 SMNVEV (reference sequence). This CDR3 is 12 amino acids long. The CDR3 nucleotides are TGTGCCAGCGCGCAGGGGGCCGGCATTCAGTACTTC. Its translation is CASAQGAGIQYF.

This clone was seen only a few times. The V call is TRBV25-1, the J call TRBJ1-4; D perhaps matches TRBD1 (5 bases). CDR3 length equals 18 residues. V was shortened by 1 base and J by 4 bases, with 19 bases between the two germline ends. Germline assignment: CDR1 MGHDK and CDR2 SYGVNS. The CDR3 here is CASSESHRGGGGNEKLFF. The CDR3 coding sequence is TGTGCCAGCAGTGAATCGCACCGGGGTGGGGGAGGTAATGAAAAACTGTTTTTT.

This clone was recorded a few times. The J gene is TRBJ2-3, the V gene TRBV7-9, with D possibly TRBD1 on 5 matching bases. V gave up 4 bases and J gave up 2 bases, with 13 bases separating them. This CDR3 contains 15 residues. Germline V CDR1 and CDR2: SEHNR, FQNEAQ (reference sequence). DNA of the CDR3: TGTGCCAGCAGCTCCCGGACACCTAACACAGATACGCAGTATTTT. Protein sequence: CASSSRTPNTDTQYF.

V usage is TRBV4-2 and J usage is TRBJ2-5, with 9 bases aligning to TRBD1. CDR3 length: 17 residues. Per germline, CDR1 LGHNA and CDR2 YNFKEQ. Germline trimming cut 2 bases from V and 4 bases from J; bases unmatched to any gene: 11. CDR3 protein: CASSQSSGQGIRETQYF. In DNA, the CDR3 is TGTGCCAGCAGCCAATCGTCCGGACAGGGGATTCGAGAGACCCAGTACTTC.

J is TRBJ2-7 and V is TRBV5-1; D not resolved. CDR3 length: 12 residues. The germline gives CDR1 SGHRS, CDR2 YFSETQ. V gave up 0 bases and J gave up 5 bases, with 6 bases separating them. The CDR3 loop is CASSLGSDEQYF. The CDR3 bases are TGCGCCAGCAGCTTGGGGTCGGACGAGCAGTACTTC. Using reference TRBV5-1 and TRBJ2-7 for the parts outside the CDR3, the full variable domain is KAGVTQTPRYLIKTRGQQVTLSCSPISGHRSVSWYQQTPGQGLQFLFEYFSETQRNKGNFPGRFSGRQFSNSRSEMNVSTLELGDSALYLCASSLGSDEQYFGPGTRLTVT.

The chain joins TRBV28 to TRBJ2-1; 8 nucleotides match TRBD2. Per the germline V gene, CDR1 is MDHEN and CDR2 is SYDVKM. V lost 4 bases, J lost 5 bases, and 10 bases stayed unmatched. The CDR3 has 16 amino acids. DNA for the CDR3: TGTGCCAGCAGTTCTCCCGGGAGGGGTGGCCACAATGAGCAGTTCTTC. Translating it yields CASSSPGRGGHNEQFF.

This rearrangement joins TRBV2 to TRBJ2-1; TRBD2 matches 7 bases. The germline gives CDR1 SNHLY, CDR2 FYNNEI. With 9 bases clipped from V and 0 bases from J, the junction kept 5 bases outside the gene matches. The CDR3 consists of 14 residues. CDR3 nucleotide sequence: TGTGCCAGATCTAGCGGCAGCTCCTACAATGAGCAGTTCTTC. Residues: CARSSGSSYNEQFF. Variable domain in full (rest from reference TRBV2 and TRBJ2-1): EPEVTQTPSHQVTQMGQEVILRCVPISNHLYFYWYRQILGQKVEFLVSFYNNEISEKSEIFDDQFSVERPDGSNFTLKIRSTKLEDSAMYFCARSSGSSYNEQFFGPGTRLTVL.

The J gene is TRBJ2-7, the V gene TRBV7-6; 11 nucleotides align to TRBD2. Trimming removed 6 bases from V and 2 bases from J; junction bases left unmatched: 6. The length of the CDR3 is 15 residues. The germline CDR1 and CDR2 sequences are SGHVS and FNYEAQ. The CDR3 here is CASSRTSGSPYEQYF. In DNA form, the CDR3 reads TGTGCCAGCAGTCGGACTAGCGGGTCCCCCTACGAGCAGTACTTC.

The chain joins TRBV7-2 to TRBJ1-1; 7 nucleotides align to TRBD1. From germline, CDR1 is SGHTA and CDR2 FQGNSA. Unmatched junction bases numbered 13, after V lost 4 bases and J lost 5 bases. CDR3 length equals 16 residues. The CDR3 reads CASSSTSDRARTEAFF. CDR3 in DNA: TGTGCCAGCAGCTCAACGTCCGACAGGGCAAGGACTGAAGCTTTCTTT.

The chain uses TRBV7-3 and TRBJ2-3, with TRBD2 matching 11 bases. The CDR3 is 18 residues long. Unmatched junction bases numbered 11, after V lost 3 bases and J lost 3 bases. Germline V gives CDR1 SGHTA, CDR2 FQGTGA. CDR3 loop: CASSLRPPRLAGTDTQYF. For the CDR3, the DNA is TGTGCCAGCAGCTTGCGGCCCCCCCGACTAGCGGGAACAGATACGCAGTATTTT.

The chain links TRBV2 to TRBJ1-2; D is possibly TRBD1 (6 bases). This CDR3 comprises 13 residues. Germline loops: CDR1 SNHLY, CDR2 FYNNEI. Deletions cut 3 bases from V and 7 bases from J, with 12 bases between. CDR3 amino acids: CASSDQQGSGYTF. The DNA of the CDR3 is TGTGCCAGCAGTGATCAACAGGGAAGTGGCTACACCTTC.

This clone has only a few counts. The chain carries TRBV4-2 and TRBJ2-4, with 9 nucleotides matching TRBD1. The CDR3 is 14 residues long. V was pared by 0 bases and J by 7 bases, with 1 base of the junction left unmatched. CDR1 LGHNA and CDR2 YNFKEQ come from the germline V gene. CDR3 amino acids: CASSQETGGNIQYF. CDR3 DNA sequence: TGTGCCAGCAGCCAAGAGACAGGGGGTAACATTCAGTACTTC.

Regarding this clone: The identical CDR3 is also encoded by other nucleotide sequences in the sample. The CDR3 nucleotides read TGTGCCAGCAGCCCATACTCAGCGGGGAGAACCTACGAGCAGTACTTC. Translating it yields CASSPYSAGRTYEQYF. The chain has TRBV7-9 and TRBJ2-7; 7 bases fit TRBD2. V trimming: 5 bases; J trimming: 2 bases; junction bases outside the gene matches: 12. Germline values: CDR1 SEHNR, CDR2 FQNEAQ (reference sequence). The CDR3 loop spans 16 amino acids.

The V call is TRBV30, the J call TRBJ2-7, with D possibly being TRBD2 (6 bases). Between the trimmed V and J ends, which lost 4 bases and 4 bases, there was a span of 17 bases. This CDR3 contains 14 residues. From germline, CDR1 is GTSNPN and CDR2 SVGIG (reference sequence). As DNA, the CDR3 is TGTGCCTGGATGGCCCTGGGGGGACTTTACGAGCAGTACTTC. Residues: CAWMALGGLYEQYF.

Of note for this clone: An end of the junction does not agree with germline; a read error may underlie this. J is TRBJ2-1 and V is TRBV7-9, with TRBD2 identical over 12 bases. The CDR3 loop spans 16 amino acids. Germline V gene sequence: CDR1 SEHNR, CDR2 FQNEAQ (reference sequence). CDR3 sequence (DNA): TGTTCCAGCCAAGATGGACTAGCGGGAAACTTGAATGAGCAGTTCTTC. The encoded protein is CSSQDGLAGNLNEQFF. Supplemented by reference TRBV7-9 and TRBJ2-1, the full variable domain reads DTGVSQNPRHKITKRGQNVTFRCDPISEHNRLYWYRQTLGQGPEFLTYFQNEAQLEKSRLLSDRFSAERPKGSFSTLEIQRTEQGDSAMYLCSSQDGLAGNLNEQFFGPGTRLTVL.

The V call is TRBV6-6, the J call TRBJ1-2, with D hard to call. Germline CDR1 is MNHNY and CDR2 is SVGAGI (reference sequence). This CDR3 contains 14 residues. V was trimmed by 6 bases and J by 7 bases, leaving 18 bases between them. For the CDR3, the DNA is TGTGCCAGCAGCCACTCCGTGGAGTCTGGTGGCTACACCTTC. Protein product: CASSHSVESGGYTF.

This chain uses TRBV30 with TRBJ2-7, with D unresolved. CDR3 length: 12 amino acids. Trimming pared 0 bases from V and 7 bases from J, leaving 10 bases between. Germline lookup yields CDR1 GTSNPN and CDR2 SVGIG (reference sequence). CDR3 sequence: CAWSVTSSEQYF. DNA for the CDR3: TGTGCCTGGAGTGTAACTTCAAGTGAGCAGTACTTC.

The V and J genes are TRBV28 and TRBJ1-5; no clear D gene. V lost 2 bases and J lost 5, with 4 bases in between. Per the germline V gene, CDR1 is MDHEN and CDR2 is SYDVKM. This CDR3 has 12 amino acids. CDR3 coding DNA: TGTGCCAGCAGTTTACGGGATCAGCCCCAGCATTTT. Translating it yields CASSLRDQPQHF.

This clone was counted only a few times. The chain has TRBV4-2 and TRBJ2-7; 12 bases align to TRBD2. With V trimmed by 4 bases and J by 3 bases, 4 bases remained unmatched. Germline lookup yields CDR1 LGHNA and CDR2 YNFKEQ. The CDR3 loop spans 15 amino acids. The CDR3 is CASSRGLAGFYEQYF. CDR3 sequence (DNA): TGTGCCAGCAGCCGGGGACTAGCGGGTTTCTACGAGCAGTACTTC.

V usage is TRBV28 and J usage is TRBJ2-7, with D possibly being TRBD1 (5 bases). Germline V gene lookup returns CDR1 MDHEN and CDR2 SYDVKM. CDR3 length: 16 amino acids. Trimming cost V 4 bases and J 2 bases, with 18 bases left between them. The CDR3 region has the DNA TGTGCCAGCAGTTACGCAGGGCGTCCTACCGCCTACGAGCAGTACTTC. Translation gives CASSYAGRPTAYEQYF.

The V and J genes are TRBV7-2 and TRBJ2-1; D might be TRBD2 (5 bases). This CDR3 is 15 amino acids long. Between the trimmed V and J ends, which lost 3 bases and 9 bases, there was a span of 18 bases. Germline CDR1 SGHTA, CDR2 FQGNSA. The CDR3 DNA is TGTGCCAGCAGCTTCTCGAGCGGTTTATGGGGTGAGCAGTTCTTC. The encoded protein is CASSFSSGLWGEQFF.

Regarding this clone: This same CDR3 is encoded by further DNA sequences in the sample. This rearrangement joins TRBV7-9 to TRBJ2-7; D unclear. V shed 0 bases and J shed 0 bases, with 3 bases lying between them. The CDR3 runs to 13 residues. Germline V gene lookup returns CDR1 SEHNR and CDR2 FQNEAQ (reference sequence). In DNA, the CDR3 is TGTGCCAGCAGCTTAGCCAGCTCCTACGAGCAGTACTTC. This gives the protein CASSLASSYEQYF. Filled out from reference TRBV7-9 and TRBJ2-7, the complete variable domain reads DTGVSQNPRHKITKRGQNVTFRCDPISEHNRLYWYRQTLGQGPEFLTYFQNEAQLEKSRLLSDRFSAERPKGSFSTLEIQRTEQGDSAMYLCASSLASSYEQYFGPGTRLTVT.